The T cell receptor beta chain described here comes from a study of T cell changes during pregnancy in multiple sclerosis. Repertoires were generated with immunoSEQ multiplex PCR, while TCRdb's copy carries only in-frame clones and drops some. The sample gives roughly 120,000 clones, approximately 94% of which show up once; approximately 6.3% is in the top ten. The starting material was peripheral blood, obtained before pregnancy. The sequence came from a female donor with multiple sclerosis, enrolled in a pregnancy study.

The CDR3 protein is CASSLDLAESIPYEQYF. DNA for the CDR3: TGTGCCAGCAGCTTAGATTTGGCGGAATCGATACCCTACGAGCAGTACTTC. The chain joins TRBV11-2 to TRBJ2-5, with D hard to call. TRBJ2-7 matches the DNA end more closely, so the J call is doubtful. The CDR3 sequence is 17 residues long. CDR1 and CDR2 (germline): SGHAT, FQNNGV.